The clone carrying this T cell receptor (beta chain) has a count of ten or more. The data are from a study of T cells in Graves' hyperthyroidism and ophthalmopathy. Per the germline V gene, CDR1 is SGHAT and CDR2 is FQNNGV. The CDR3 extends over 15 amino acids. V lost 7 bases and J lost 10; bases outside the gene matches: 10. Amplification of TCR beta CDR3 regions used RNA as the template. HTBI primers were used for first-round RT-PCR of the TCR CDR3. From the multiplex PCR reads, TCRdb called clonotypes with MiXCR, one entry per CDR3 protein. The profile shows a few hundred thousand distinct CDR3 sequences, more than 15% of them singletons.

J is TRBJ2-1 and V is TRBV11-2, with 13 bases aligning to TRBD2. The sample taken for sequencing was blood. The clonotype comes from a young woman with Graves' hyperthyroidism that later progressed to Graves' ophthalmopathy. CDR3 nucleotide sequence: TGTGCCAGCACCCGACTAGCGGGAGGACGTTGGGAGCAGTTCTTC. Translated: CASTRLAGGRWEQFF.